This T cell receptor beta chain was retrieved from a study of T cell changes during pregnancy in multiple sclerosis. The CDR3 length is 16 residues. Germline loops: CDR1 MNHNY, CDR2 SVGAGI (reference sequence). The V and J ends lost 6 bases and 1 base, in that order; junction bases with no gene match: 10. Profiling relied on immunoSEQ multiplex PCR, and the TCRdb table lists in-frame clones only, not all of them. The sample holds 50,000 to 70,000 clones, 91% seen once. The chain is built from TRBV6-6 and TRBJ2-3; 7 nucleotides line up with TRBD2. The receptor was derived from a female donor in good health, enrolled as a control in a pregnancy study. The starting material was peripheral blood, obtained after pregnancy. The CDR3 region has the DNA TGTGCCAGCAGCCTTTACGGGGGGAGGGGCACAGATACGCAGTATTTT. This gives the protein CASSLYGGRGTDTQYF.